The clone carrying this TCR beta chain occurred a few times. What it recognizes is unknown. This entry belongs to a study of cytomegalovirus exposure and HLA in healthy donors. Overall study: Of all 360 or so donors who were genotyped, roughly 81% belonged to the Caucasian-associated ancestry cluster.

The PCR contained 60 Vbeta and 13 Jbeta primers. Assay used: immunoSEQ multiplex PCR; TCRdb lists only in-frame clones, some missing. The table records about 190,000 clones, roughly 80% of them present only once. The V gene lost 5 bases and the J gene lost 8 bases, with 15 bases spanning the gap. The CDR3 consists of 14 residues. Germline V gene sequence: CDR1 MDHEN, CDR2 SYDVKM. Study observations and caveats: TCR beta V- and J-gene trimming, according to a later analysis, was linked to a missense DCLRE1C variant. It was only CMV serostatus that was available as immune exposure information. Usually a TCR sequence was rare, but some public TCRs were found in many donors.

The V gene is TRBV28, the J gene TRBJ1-4; no firm D call. The origin of this receptor is a woman younger than 35 in good health and CMV-seronegative. The sample consisted of PBMCs. DNA for the CDR3: TGTGCCAGCAGTCCCGCAATCCCGGGGGAAAAACTGTTTTTT. Translation gives CASSPAIPGEKLFF.